A selection of T cell receptor beta chains follows, all from one sample in a study of blood T cell repertoires in COVID-19. Libraries were prepared by immunoSEQ multiplex PCR; TCRdb keeps only in-frame clonotypes and omits some of them. Of about 160,000 clones detected, approximately 88% appear once; the ten largest clones hold 9.1%. The specimen was peripheral blood. The receptors were gathered from a woman aged 80 or over with active or convalescent COVID-19. The conserved cysteine and the conserved F or W are not part of the CDR3 here. Each record gives: V gene, CDR3 protein.

TRBV5-6	ASRSGTSGGTSSYNEQF
TRBV15	ATSRDRGVSYEQY
TRBV27	ASTLRGTVNTGELF
TRBV11-3	ASSRSGVGPDTQY
TRBV7-2	ASSSTGTGLNTEAF
TRBV6-5	ASSYQGLTNEKLF
TRBV29-1	SVEVSEQF
TRBV19	ASSTGDRAYGQY
TRBV19	ASSDRWNTEAF
TRBV12-3/TRBV12-4	ASRQGANGELF
TRBV10-1	ASSESPTSGQPQH
TRBV2	ASSLAGGRSYNEQF
TRBV7-9	ASSLGRGEQY
TRBV9	ASSVGGRAGTDTQY
TRBV4-3	ASSQLTGGDGETQY
TRBV5-1	ASSLEVAGGTAYEQY
TRBV7-2	ASTQGAVHTGYT
TRBV11-2	ASSNRDRGVGELF
TRBV23-1	ASSHPSNRGREGNEQF
TRBV5-4	ASSIPGHLNTEAF
TRBV19	ASSINMDITLNTEAF
TRBV7-2	ASSFTGGGRSGNTIY
TRBV25-1	ASSLTSGSHNEQF
TRBV11-2	ASSNRTGSGGGSQY
TRBV6-5	AGTTGGVTDTQY
TRBV12-3/TRBV12-4	ASSRPGGYT
TRBV14	ASSGLAGLETQY
TRBV7-9	ASSRELRQETQY
TRBV6-2/TRBV6-3	ASSYPPSNQPQH
TRBV6-5	ASSYSGRRGTEAF
TRBV5-6	ASSLGALRNTIY
TRBV10-3	AISEGIGGNRGGELF
TRBV18	ASSPQVRDTEAF
TRBV7-8	ASSSRRFAGTNEKLF
TRBV9	ASSPQQGAYQY
TRBV5-6	ASNQQGPYEQY
TRBV5-8	ASSRQGGRAEAF
TRBV7-2	ASSFGTGKGDTEAF